Listed below are T cell receptor beta chains from one sample, sequenced in a study of T cells after yellow fever vaccination. TCRdb re-analysed the 5' RACE reads in MiXCR, keeping a single row per CDR3 protein. This sample has about 320,000 distinct CDR3 sequences; about an eighth occur once, and the top ten carry 2.5% to 4%. The sample consisted of CD4+ T cells sorted from PBMCs, taken 15 days after the yellow fever booster vaccination. Every receptor here comes from a man aged 18 to 35 who received the YFV17D yellow fever vaccine. The CDR3 runs from the conserved cysteine through the conserved F or W. D genes are given only for firm matches. Expanded clones are given a class, and other clones once, few, many or no size at all.

j_call clone_size v_call d_call cdr3_nt cdr3_aa
TRBJ1-6 few TRBV25-1 NA TGTGCCAGCAGTGCCAGATCAGGGAGCTCCTATAATTCACCCCTCCACTTT CASSARSGSSYNSPLHF
TRBJ2-3 NA TRBV20-1 TRBD2 TGCAGCGGAACTAGCGGGGGGGCTGGCACAGATACGCAGTATTTT CSGTSGGAGTDTQYF
TRBJ1-1 few TRBV12-3/TRBV12-4 NA TGTGCCAGCAGGCTCGAGCAGGGTACGGCGGCTTTCTTT CASRLEQGTAAFF
TRBJ1-2 few TRBV6-6 TRBD1 TGTGCCAGCAAAGAGCAGGGGGCAGGCTATGGCTACACCTTC CASKEQGAGYGYTF
TRBJ1-5 NA TRBV20-1 NA TGCAGTGCTACCCTGACCCAATCCCCCAATCAGCCCCAGCATTTT CSATLTQSPNQPQHF
TRBJ1-1 NA TRBV7-2 NA TGTGCCAGCAGCTTAGCCCAGGGGAACACTGAAGCTTTCTTT CASSLAQGNTEAFF
TRBJ1-2 many TRBV28 NA TGTGCCAGCAGGCCAGGGACGGACTATGGCTACACCTTC CASRPGTDYGYTF
TRBJ2-2 many TRBV24-1 NA TGTGCCACCAGGCGCACCGGGGAGCTGTTTTTT CATRRTGELFF
TRBJ1-1 once TRBV7-8 TRBD1 TGTGCCAGCAGCCACCAGCTAGGACAGGGGGGGACTGAAGCTTTCTTT CASSHQLGQGGTEAFF
TRBJ2-2 few TRBV4-3 TRBD1 TGCGCCAGCAGCCATGGACAGGGATCCGGGGAGCTGTTTTTT CASSHGQGSGELFF
TRBJ1-5 few TRBV20-1 TRBD1 TGCAGTGCTAGAGTTATTTCGGACAGGGGTCAGCCCCAGCATTTT CSARVISDRGQPQHF
TRBJ1-5 once TRBV12-3/TRBV12-4 NA TGTGCCAGCAGTTTAACGGTTGGGGGATGGGCTCAGCCCCAGCATTTT CASSLTVGGWAQPQHF
TRBJ1-4 NA TRBV4-1 NA TGCGCCAGCAGCCAGAGGGGTATATCTAATGAAAAACTGTTTTTT CASSQRGISNEKLFF
TRBJ1-4 NA TRBV5-1 NA TGCGCCAGCAGCCCGGGCGGGGGCAGGATTAATGAAAAACTGTTTTTT CASSPGGGRINEKLFF
TRBJ2-7 many TRBV4-2 TRBD2 TGTGCCAGCAGCCAAGGTGGGGGGGGCTACGAGCAGTACTTC CASSQGGGGYEQYF